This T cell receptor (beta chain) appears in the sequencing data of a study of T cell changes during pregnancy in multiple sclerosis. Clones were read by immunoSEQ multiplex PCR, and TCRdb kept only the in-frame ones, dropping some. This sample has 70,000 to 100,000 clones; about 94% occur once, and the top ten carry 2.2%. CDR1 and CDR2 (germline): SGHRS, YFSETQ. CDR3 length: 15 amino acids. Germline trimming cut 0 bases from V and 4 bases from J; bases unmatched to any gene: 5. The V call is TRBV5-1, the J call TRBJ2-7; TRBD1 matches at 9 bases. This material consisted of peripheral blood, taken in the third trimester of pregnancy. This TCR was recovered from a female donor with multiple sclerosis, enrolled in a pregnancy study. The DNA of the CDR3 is TGCGCCAGCAGCTTGGAGGGGACAGGGATTTACGAGCAGTACTTC. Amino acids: CASSLEGTGIYEQYF.